This paragraph covers one T cell receptor (beta chain) sequence. Its antigen is still unknown. This specimen comes from a study of vaccination and CD4 T cells after COVID-19. V was clipped by 7 bases and J by 5 bases; unmatched bases: 13. Germline V gene data show CDR1 as MNHEY and CDR2 as SVGEGT. The length of the CDR3 is 16 residues. CD4+ T cells that had been cultured provided DNA sequenced with the Oncomine TCR Beta short-read assay. TCRdb re-called the PCR reads with MiXCR, one entry per CDR3 protein. The sample has thousands of distinct CDR3 sequences, about 54% seen once; the top ten hold about 31%. Treatment noted: approximately 11-day PBMC culture with coronavirus spike peptide pools or control peptides (ViraFEST assay).

The V gene is TRBV6-2 or TRBV6-3, the J gene TRBJ2-3, with 9 bases identical to TRBD2. The sequenced sample was CD4+ T cells from blood, cultured in vitro. This TCR was sampled from a human donor who had recovered from COVID-19. CDR3 coding DNA: TGTGCCAGCACCCCATGGATAGCGGGAGCGGTAGATACGCAGTATTTT. It translates to CASTPWIAGAVDTQYF.